This TCR beta chain stems from a study of blood T cell repertoires in COVID-19. Study-wide context: Sites across the United States, Italy and Spain contributed samples from acute and convalescent COVID-19. T cells, B-cell-depleted T cells, or PBMCs supplied cDNA or gDNA.

Using immunoSEQ multiplex PCR, the repertoire was profiled, and TCRdb retains in-frame clones only, with some absent. Of 180,000 or so clones listed, approximately 85% are singletons. The CDR3 consists of 13 residues. V lost 1 base, J lost 8 bases, and 11 bases lay in between. Per the germline V gene, CDR1 is MGHRA and CDR2 is YSYEKL. The clonotype originates from a woman aged 80 or over with acute or convalescent COVID-19. Sample: peripheral blood. This chain connects TRBV4-1 to TRBJ1-2; unclear D gene. CDR3 loop: CASSQVLGGGYTF. The DNA for the CDR3 is TGCGCCAGCAGCCAAGTTTTGGGAGGGGGCTACACCTTC.